The clone carrying this T cell receptor (beta chain) was recorded many times. The sample is drawn from a study of spatial heterogeneity in lung cancer. Study overall: In the raw reads, each unique TCR and UMI combination was present more than ten times on average.

Trimming cost V 5 bases and J 6 bases; bases outside gene matches: 4. The CDR3 runs 13 residues. The germline V gene has CDR1 MNHEY and CDR2 SVGAGI. Time point indicated: sample taken at primary tumor resection. TCRs were sequenced from unsorted whole RNA of tumor, nontumor lung or PBMC. From the 5' RACE reads, TCRdb called clonotypes with MiXCR, one entry per CDR3 protein. Among under 30,000 distinct CDR3 sequences, less than 5.5% were seen once, and the ten largest hold more than 4%. The receptor comes from a male donor with early-stage non-small cell lung cancer. This sequence joins TRBV6-5 and TRBJ1-3, with 7 bases fitting TRBD1. This specimen consisted of PBMCs, obtained at surgery. The CDR3 DNA reads TGTGCCAGCAGTAAGGACAGGAAAAACACCATATATTTT. Amino acid sequence: CASSKDRKNTIYF.